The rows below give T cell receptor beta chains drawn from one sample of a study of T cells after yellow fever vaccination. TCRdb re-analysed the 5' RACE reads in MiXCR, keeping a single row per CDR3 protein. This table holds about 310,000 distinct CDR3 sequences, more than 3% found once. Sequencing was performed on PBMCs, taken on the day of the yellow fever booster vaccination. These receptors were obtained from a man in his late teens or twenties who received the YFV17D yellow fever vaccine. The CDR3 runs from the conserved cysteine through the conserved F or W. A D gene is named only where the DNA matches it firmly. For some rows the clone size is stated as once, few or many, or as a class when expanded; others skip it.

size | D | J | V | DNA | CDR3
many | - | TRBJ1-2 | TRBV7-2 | TGTGCCAGCAGCTTCCGGGAATACTATGGCTACACCTTC | CASSFREYYGYTF
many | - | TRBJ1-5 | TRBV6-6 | TGTGCCAGCAGTCCGGGAACCAATCAGCCCCAGCATTTT | CASSPGTNQPQHF
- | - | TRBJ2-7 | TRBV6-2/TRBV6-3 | TGTGCCAGCAGCCGGTTTTTAGGGGCGATGACCGAGCAGTACTTC | CASSRFLGAMTEQYF
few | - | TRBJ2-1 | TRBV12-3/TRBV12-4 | TGTGCCAGCAGCCCCAAAGTTGAGCAGTTCTTC | CASSPKVEQFF
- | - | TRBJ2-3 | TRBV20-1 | TGCAGTGCTAGGGCCCGGGGGATTCCTAGCACAGATACGCAGTATTTT | CSARARGIPSTDTQYF
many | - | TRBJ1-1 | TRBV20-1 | TGCAGTGCTCCTAGGCGGGGGCTAGGGTACACTGAAGCTTTCTTT | CSAPRRGLGYTEAFF
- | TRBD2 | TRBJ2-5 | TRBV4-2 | TGTGCCAGCAGCCAGGAGCGGGGGCCCACGGCCCAGTACTTC | CASSQERGPTAQYF
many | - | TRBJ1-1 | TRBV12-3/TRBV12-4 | TGTGCCAGCAGCCGAACCGGGCCAAACACTGAAGCTTTCTTT | CASSRTGPNTEAFF
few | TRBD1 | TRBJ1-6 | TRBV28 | TGTGCCAGCAGTTACTATTTCCGGGACAGGGGGTCCTATAATTCACCCCTCCACTTT | CASSYYFRDRGSYNSPLHF
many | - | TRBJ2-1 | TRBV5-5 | TGTGCCAGCAGCCGACCAACCTACTTGCCACCCTACAATGAGCAGTTCTTC | CASSRPTYLPPYNEQFF
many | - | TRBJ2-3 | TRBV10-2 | TGCGCCAGCAGTTTGAGTTCTTACACAGATACGCAGTATTTT | CASSLSSYTDTQYF
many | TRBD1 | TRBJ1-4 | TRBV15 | TGTGCCACCAGCACCAAGGACAGGTTGGGTGAAAAACTGTTTTTT | CATSTKDRLGEKLFF
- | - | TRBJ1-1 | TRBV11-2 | TGTGCCAGCAGCTTAGACAGCAGGTACGCGAACACTGAAGCTTTCTTT | CASSLDSRYANTEAFF
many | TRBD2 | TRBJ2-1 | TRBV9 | TGTGCCAGCAGCGAGAGACTAGCGGGGGGAGCGCGGGAGCAGTTCTTC | CASSERLAGGAREQFF
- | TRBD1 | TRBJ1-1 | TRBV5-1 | TGCGCCAGCAGCGTGCAGACAGGGAGTCTCACTGAAGCTTTCTTT | CASSVQTGSLTEAFF
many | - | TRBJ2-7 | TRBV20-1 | TGCAGTGCTAGGGAGCCGCTCTACGAGCAGTACTTC | CSAREPLYEQYF
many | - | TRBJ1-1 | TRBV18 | TGTGCCAGCTCACCTACCACGGGACGGAGGGGCACTGAAGCTTTCTTT | CASSPTTGRRGTEAFF
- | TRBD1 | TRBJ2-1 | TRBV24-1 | TGTGCCACCAGTGAATCCGGGACAGGGGGGAATGAGCAGTTCTTC | CATSESGTGGNEQFF
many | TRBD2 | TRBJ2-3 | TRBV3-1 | TGTGCCAGCAGCCAAGATCTAGCGGGGGGCCACACAGATACGCAGTATTTT | CASSQDLAGGHTDTQYF
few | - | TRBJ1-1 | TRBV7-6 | TGTGCCAGCAGCCCATCCGGGCCGACTGAAGCTTTCTTT | CASSPSGPTEAFF
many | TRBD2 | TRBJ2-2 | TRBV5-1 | TGCGCCAGCAGCTTGGCCCCGGGACTAGCGGGGGGAGCCACCGGGGAGCTGTTTTTT | CASSLAPGLAGGATGELFF
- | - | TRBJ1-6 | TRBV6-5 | TGTGCCAGCAGTTACTCGGGCTTACGCATTATTGATTCACCCCTCCACTTT | CASSYSGLRIIDSPLHF
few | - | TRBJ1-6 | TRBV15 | TGTGCCACCAGCGATCCTCGGGTCCGTGGGGCTTCACCCCTCCACTTT | CATSDPRVRGASPLHF
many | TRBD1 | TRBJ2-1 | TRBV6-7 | TGTGCCAGCAGTCCTTTACAGGGGGCGAGACATGAGCAGTTCTTC | CASSPLQGARHEQFF
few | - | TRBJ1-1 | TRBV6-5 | TGTGCCAGCAGCCCTACATACAACACTGAAGCTTTCTTT | CASSPTYNTEAFF
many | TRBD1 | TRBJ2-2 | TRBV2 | TGTGCCAGCAGGTCGGACAGGACGAACACCGGGGAGCTGTTTTTT | CASRSDRTNTGELFF